Listed here are 6 T cell receptor beta chains from one sample, sequenced in a study of neurological immune-mediated disorders. TCRdb fed the 5' RACE reads into MiXCR, producing one record per CDR3 protein. The table has 25,000 to 35,000 distinct CDR3 sequences, over 1.2% seen once. The source material was PBMCs. The origin of the receptors is a woman aged 25-40 years with multiple sclerosis.

This clonotype was counted many times. This chain connects TRBV3-1 to TRBJ2-2; TRBD2 is a possible D gene (5 bases). The CDR3 runs to 14 residues. The V end was cut by 4 bases, the J end by 2 bases, with 8 bases between. The germline V gene encodes CDR1 LGHDT and CDR2 YNNKEL (reference sequence). The CDR3 is CASSRRVNTGELFF. The CDR3 bases are TGTGCCAGCAGCCGGCGGGTCAACACCGGGGAGCTGTTTTTT.

This clonotype was seen repeatedly, ten times or more. The chain links TRBV2 to TRBJ2-1, with D perhaps TRBD1 (6 bases). The V gene lost 8 bases and the J gene lost 6 bases, with 11 bases spanning the gap. Per the germline V gene, CDR1 is SNHLY and CDR2 is FYNNEI. CDR3 size: 12 residues. The CDR3 loop reads CASRDNSNEQFF. The CDR3 DNA reads TGTGCCAGCCGGGACAACTCCAATGAGCAGTTCTTC. The complete variable domain, with remaining parts taken from reference TRBV2 and TRBJ2-1, reads EPEVTQTPSHQVTQMGQEVILRCVPISNHLYFYWYRQILGQKVEFLVSFYNNEISEKSEIFDDQFSVERPDGSNFTLKIRSTKLEDSAMYFCASRDNSNEQFFGPGTRLTVL.

This clonotype was seen many times. This chain links TRBV20-1 with TRBJ1-2; D is ambiguous. The CDR3 is 16 amino acids. Germline assignment: CDR1 DFQATT and CDR2 SNEGSKA (reference sequence). V lost 6 bases to trimming and J lost 2 bases, with 22 bases between them. CDR3 amino acids: CSAPLGQTGVNYGYTF. In DNA, the CDR3 is TGCAGTGCCCCCCTGGGTCAGACGGGTGTGAACTATGGCTACACCTTC.

This clonotype was seen repeatedly, ten times or more. V is TRBV7-6 and J is TRBJ2-1; D call uncertain. V was clipped by 6 bases and J by 8 bases, with 14 bases between them. In germline, CDR1 is SGHVS, CDR2 FNYEAQ. The CDR3 is made up of 13 amino acids. The CDR3 region is CASSIGSFDEQFF. The CDR3 coding sequence is TGTGCCAGCAGTATTGGGTCATTCGATGAGCAGTTCTTC.

This clonotype was observed many times. J is TRBJ2-5 and V is TRBV20-1; possibly TRBD1 for D (7 bases). The germline V and J ends were trimmed by 7 bases and 5 bases, with 14 bases remaining between them. The germline gives CDR1 DFQATT, CDR2 SNEGSKA (reference sequence). The CDR3 spans 12 residues. The CDR3 protein is CSGLTGRETQYF. In DNA, the CDR3 is TGCAGTGGACTGACAGGGAGGGAGACCCAGTACTTC.

This clonotype was detected ten times or more. CDR3 protein: CEPGPQHEKLFF. CDR3 DNA: TGTGAACCGGGACCCCAACATGAAAAACTGTTTTTT. The chain combines TRBV24-1 with TRBJ1-4; possibly TRBD1 for D (5 bases). This CDR3 is 12 amino acids long. Germline V gene data show CDR1 as KGHDR and CDR2 as SFDVKD.